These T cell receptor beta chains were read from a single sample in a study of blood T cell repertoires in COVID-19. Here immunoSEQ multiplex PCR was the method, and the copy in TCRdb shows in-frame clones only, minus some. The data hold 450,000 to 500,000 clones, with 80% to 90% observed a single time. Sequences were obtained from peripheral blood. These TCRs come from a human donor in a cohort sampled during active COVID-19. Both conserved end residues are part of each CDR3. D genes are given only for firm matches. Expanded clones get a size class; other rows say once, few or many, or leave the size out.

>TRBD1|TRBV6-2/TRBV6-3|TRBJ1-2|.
TGTGCCAGCAGTACCCTACCGGGGGACAGGGGGCGGCCTAACTATGGCTACACCTTC
CASSTLPGDRGRPNYGYTF
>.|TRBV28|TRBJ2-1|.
TGTGCCAGCAGTTTAAACAGCTATGAGCAGTTCTTC
CASSLNSYEQFF
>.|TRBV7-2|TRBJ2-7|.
TGTGCCAGCAGCGGGCAGGGGATCCACGAGCAGTACTTC
CASSGQGIHEQYF
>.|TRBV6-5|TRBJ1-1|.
TGTGCCAGCAGCCTGAGGAACACTGAAGCTTTCTTT
CASSLRNTEAFF
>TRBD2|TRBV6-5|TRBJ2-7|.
TGTGCCAGCAGTTACCCTAGCGGGCCGAGCTCCTACGAGCAGTACTTC
CASSYPSGPSSYEQYF
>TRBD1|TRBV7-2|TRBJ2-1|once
TGTGCCAGCACCCGGCCAGGGGGTAGTGAGCAGTTCTTC
CASTRPGGSEQFF
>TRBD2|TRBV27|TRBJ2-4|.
TGTGCCAGCAGTCCATTAAGGACTAGCGGGATAGCCAAAAACATTCAGTACTTC
CASSPLRTSGIAKNIQYF
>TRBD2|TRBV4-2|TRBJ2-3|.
TGTGCCAGCAGCCAACCCGGGGAGGGTAGGACGCAGTATTTT
CASSQPGEGRTQYF
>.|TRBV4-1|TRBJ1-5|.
TGCGCCAGCAGCCAAGATATTGGGGGGGGGCGCCTCGGGGTCAAGCCCCAGCATTTT
CASSQDIGGGRLGVKPQHF
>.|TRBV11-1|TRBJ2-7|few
TGTGCCAGCAGCTTAGTAGAAAACTACGAGCAGTACTTC
CASSLVENYEQYF
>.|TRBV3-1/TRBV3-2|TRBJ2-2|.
TGTGCCAGCAGCCACCCCGCCAGGGGCAGCGGGGAGCTGTTTTTT
CASSHPARGSGELFF
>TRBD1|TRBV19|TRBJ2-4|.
TGTGCCTCCAACTCACAGGGGGCGTACATTCAGTACTTC
CASNSQGAYIQYF
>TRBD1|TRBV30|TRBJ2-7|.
TGTGCCTGGAGTGACCCAGGACAGGCCTACGAGCAGTACTTC
CAWSDPGQAYEQYF
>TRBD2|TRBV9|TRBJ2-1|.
TGTGCCAGCAGCGTAGCTCCTAGCGGGAGTTTGACCTACAATGAGCAGTTCTTC
CASSVAPSGSLTYNEQFF
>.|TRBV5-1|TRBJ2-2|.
TGCGCCAGCATCGGAGGTTCCCCCGGGGAGCTGTTTTTT
CASIGGSPGELFF
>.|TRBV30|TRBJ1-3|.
TGTGCCTGGAGTCGTATGACAGTGGTTGGAAACACCATATATTTT
CAWSRMTVVGNTIYF
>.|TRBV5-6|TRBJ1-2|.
TGTGCCAGCAGCTTGTCGGCGCGGGGTATTGGCTATGGCTACACCTTC
CASSLSARGIGYGYTF
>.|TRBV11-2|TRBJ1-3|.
TGTGCCAGCAGCTTTGGTCTGGGGGCGCGCGGAAACACCATATATTTT
CASSFGLGARGNTIYF
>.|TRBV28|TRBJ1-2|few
TGTGCCAGCAGTAATAAGGGGGATGGCTACACCTTC
CASSNKGDGYTF
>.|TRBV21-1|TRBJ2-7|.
TGTGCCAGCAGCAACAGGGGCCCGGGCTCTGGGGACGAGCAGTACTTC
CASSNRGPGSGDEQYF
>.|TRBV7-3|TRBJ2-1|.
TGTGCCAGCAGCATCCGAGGGCGGCGGGAGCAGTTCTTC
CASSIRGRREQFF
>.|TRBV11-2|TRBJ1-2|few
TGTGCCAGCAGCTTAGGGGAGGGAAACTATGGCTACACCTTC
CASSLGEGNYGYTF
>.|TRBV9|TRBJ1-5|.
TGTGCCAGCAGCGCGGACATTAGCAATCAGCCCCAGCATTTT
CASSADISNQPQHF
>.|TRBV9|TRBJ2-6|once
TGTGCCAGCAGCGCCCTCTCGGGGGCCAACGTCCTGACTTTC
CASSALSGANVLTF
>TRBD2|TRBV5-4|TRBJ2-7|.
TGTGCCAGCAGCTTTAGGCGGGAGCCCTACGAGCAGTACTTC
CASSFRREPYEQYF
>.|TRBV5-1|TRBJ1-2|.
TGCGCCAGCAGCTTAGATTACGTAGGGGATGGCTACACCTTC
CASSLDYVGDGYTF
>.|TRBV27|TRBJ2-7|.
TGTGCCAGCAGATACGAAGTCGGCTACGAGCAGTACTTC
CASRYEVGYEQYF
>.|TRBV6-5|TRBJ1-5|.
TGTGCCAGCGTCTGGGGAGGGAATCAGCCCCAGCATTTT
CASVWGGNQPQHF
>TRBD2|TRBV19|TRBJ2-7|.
TGTGCCAGTAGGGGACTAGCGAACTCCTACGAGCAGTACTTC
CASRGLANSYEQYF
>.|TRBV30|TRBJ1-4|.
TGTGCCTGGACCCAGGATGCTAATGAAAAACTGTTTTTT
CAWTQDANEKLFF
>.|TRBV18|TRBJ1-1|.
TGTGCCAGCTCACCCCTTGGACAGAGCGAAGCTTTCTTT
CASSPLGQSEAFF
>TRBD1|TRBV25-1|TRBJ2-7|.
TGTGCCAGCAGTCCCAGGACAGGCCAAACCTACGAGCAGTACTTC
CASSPRTGQTYEQYF
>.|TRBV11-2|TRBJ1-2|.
TGTGCCAGCAGCTTAGTACCCTTCAGGGAGGAGTCTGGCTACACCTTC
CASSLVPFREESGYTF
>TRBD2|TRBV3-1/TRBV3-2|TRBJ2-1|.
TGTGCCAGCAGCCAAGGGTCCGGGAGGCCCTACAATGAGCAGTTCTTC
CASSQGSGRPYNEQFF
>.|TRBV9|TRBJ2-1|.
TGTGCCAGCAGCGGCCAGTTTGAGCAGTTCTTC
CASSGQFEQFF
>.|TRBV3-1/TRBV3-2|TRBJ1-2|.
TGTGCCAGCAGCCGTAATCATGGGGCGTCTGGCTACACCTTC
CASSRNHGASGYTF
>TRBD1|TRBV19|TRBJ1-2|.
TGTGCCAGTAGTATGTGGGACAGAGTCTATGGCTACACCTTC
CASSMWDRVYGYTF
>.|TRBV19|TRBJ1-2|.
TGTGCCAGTAGTATTAAGACTCCGGAGGGCTATGGCTACACCTTC
CASSIKTPEGYGYTF
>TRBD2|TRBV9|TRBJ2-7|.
TGTGCCAGCAGCGTATTAGCGGGAGATGGCGAGCAGTACTTC
CASSVLAGDGEQYF
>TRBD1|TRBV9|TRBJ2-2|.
TGTGCCAGCAGCGTAAACAGGGGGGACACCGGGGAGCTGTTTTTT
CASSVNRGDTGELFF
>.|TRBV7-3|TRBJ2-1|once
TGTGCCAGCAGCTTGGGGGGATTCCATGAGCAGTTCTTC
CASSLGGFHEQFF